A selection of T cell receptor beta chains follows, all from one sample in a study of blood T cell repertoires in COVID-19. TCRdb's table, derived via immunoSEQ multiplex PCR, lists solely in-frame clones and lacks some. The sample comprises over 100,000 clones, around 88% of which are singletons, and approximately 10% rests with the top ten. The sample taken for sequencing was peripheral blood. These receptors all stem from a man aged 50-60 years with acute or convalescent COVID-19. Each CDR3 is given with its conserved first and last residue. The D gene is left open where the match is weak. Clone size appears in some rows only: once, few, many, or a class for an expanded clone.

clone_size j_call v_call d_call cdr3_nt cdr3_aa
NA TRBJ2-1 TRBV6-4 TRBD2 TGTGCCAGCAGCGGCGCTTCTAGCGGGAAGAATGAGCAGTTCTTC CASSGASSGKNEQFF
NA TRBJ2-3 TRBV20-1 TRBD2 TGCAGTGCTAGTGGACCCGTGAGAGCGGGGGGACGGGATACGCAGTATTTT CSASGPVRAGGRDTQYF
NA TRBJ2-3 TRBV4-1 TRBD2 TGCGCCAGCAGCCAAGAAGGGACTAGCGGGGGGGCCCGAGATACGCAGTATTTT CASSQEGTSGGARDTQYF
few TRBJ1-2 TRBV5-1 NA TGCGCCAGCAGCCTGTCCCCAGGGGCTTCGGGTGGCTACACCTTC CASSLSPGASGGYTF
few TRBJ2-1 TRBV6-1 NA TGTGCCAGCAGTGAGAGGGAAAATTATCTCTACACTAGTCACAATGAGCAGTTCTTC CASSERENYLYTSHNEQFF
NA TRBJ2-5 TRBV6-5 TRBD2 TGTGCCAGCAGTTCCTACCAGCGGGAGGGCCGGGAGACCCAGTACTTC CASSSYQREGRETQYF
NA TRBJ2-5 TRBV5-5 NA TGTGCCAGCAGCTTAATTACGACAAGCAGGGAGACCCAGTACTTC CASSLITTSRETQYF
NA TRBJ1-5 TRBV27 NA TGTGCCAGCAGTTTTGCAGGTAACAATCAGCCCCAGCATTTT CASSFAGNNQPQHF
NA TRBJ2-4 TRBV7-9 TRBD1 TGTGCCAGCAGCCTGACCATGGGGGACAGAGGACCCAAAAACATTCAGTACTTC CASSLTMGDRGPKNIQYF
NA TRBJ1-5 TRBV28 NA TGTGCCAGCAGCCACGGGGGGCAGGGAAGGGGTCAGCCCCAGCATTTT CASSHGGQGRGQPQHF
NA TRBJ1-2 TRBV12-5 TRBD1 TGTGCTAGTGGTTATCGGGACAGATACTATGGCTACACCTTC CASGYRDRYYGYTF
NA TRBJ1-1 TRBV5-8 NA TGTGCCAGCAGTTACAGTCAAGTTATCTGGACTGAAGCTTTCTTT CASSYSQVIWTEAFF
NA TRBJ1-1 TRBV19 NA TGTGCCAGTATGTCGGAACAGTGGATCACTGAAGCTTTCTTT CASMSEQWITEAFF
NA TRBJ2-7 TRBV28 TRBD2 TGTGCCAGCAGTCCGACCGGACTAGCGGGAGTCATCGAGCAGTACTTC CASSPTGLAGVIEQYF
few TRBJ1-5 TRBV6-5 NA TGTGCCAGCACCTACAGGGGCAATCAGCCCCAGCATTTT CASTYRGNQPQHF
NA TRBJ1-1 TRBV15 NA TGTGCCACCAGTCAGGGATCAATGAACACTGAAGCTTTCTTT CATSQGSMNTEAFF
few TRBJ2-7 TRBV5-4 TRBD2 TGTGCCAGCAGCCTTAGCGGGAGTGCCTACGAGCAGTACTTC CASSLSGSAYEQYF
few TRBJ1-6 TRBV5-1 NA TGCGCCAGCAGCGAGGGAGGGGGTAATTCACCCCTCCACTTT CASSEGGGNSPLHF
NA TRBJ2-5 TRBV5-1 TRBD1 TGCGCCAGCAGCGCGACAGGGGGGTACCAAGAGACCCAGTACTTC CASSATGGYQETQYF
few TRBJ1-2 TRBV11-2 NA TGTGCCAGCAGTCGGGGGGTCCGGGGCTACACCTTC CASSRGVRGYTF
NA TRBJ1-6 TRBV4-2 TRBD1 TGTGCCAGCAGCCACATACCGGGACAGGGAAACGAGTCACCCCTCCACTTT CASSHIPGQGNESPLHF
NA TRBJ2-2 TRBV7-3 TRBD1 TGTGCCAGCAGCCAAAACACAGGGGTGGGGCTGTTTTTT CASSQNTGVGLFF
NA TRBJ2-5 TRBV10-2 TRBD1 TGCGCCAGCGCAGGGGGAGAGACCCAGTACTTC CASAGGETQYF
NA TRBJ1-3 TRBV6-5 NA TGTGCCAGCACTCTCCTCCAGAGAAACACCATATATTTT CASTLLQRNTIYF
NA TRBJ1-3 TRBV9 NA TGTGCCAGCAGCCCCGACGGAGCTTCTGGAAACACCATATATTTT CASSPDGASGNTIYF
NA TRBJ1-1 TRBV7-6 NA TGTGCCAGCAGCTTAGCGCTAGCGGGGGCGGCCACAAACACTGAAGCTTTCTTT CASSLALAGAATNTEAFF